The T cell receptor (beta chain) described here comes from a study of identical twins. General study findings and limits: Sharing of beta out-of-frame sequences by twins showed a weaker excess.

This clonotype was recorded at least ten times. Its matching antigen is unknown. Germline loops: CDR1 SGHTA, CDR2 FQGNSA. V dropped 4 bases and J dropped 6; count of bases not matched to a gene: 8. This CDR3 spans 15 amino acids. Template switching added a universal primer site, and cDNA bore unique molecular identifiers. TCRdb processed the 5' RACE reads anew with MiXCR; each CDR3 protein has one entry. The sample gives around 240,000 distinct CDR3 sequences, over 9.5% of which show up once; 8% to 10% is in the top ten. The sequenced material came from memory T cells sorted from blood. The V call is TRBV7-2, the J call TRBJ2-7, with 11 bases fitting TRBD2. The clonotype originates from a man aged 50-60 years in good health. The CDR3 region is CASSSIAGGAREQYF. Here the CDR3 DNA reads TGTGCCAGCAGCTCAATAGCGGGAGGGGCCCGCGAGCAGTACTTC.